A single sample gave rise to the 9 T cell receptor beta chains below, sequenced in a study of technical replicates of blood from a handful of donors. Some clones are missing from TCRdb's copy, which holds only in-frame ones; the method was immunoSEQ multiplex PCR. The sample lists some 70,000 clones; roughly nine tenths were seen once. The sequenced material came from T cells isolated from PBMCs. The receptors come from a human donor in good health.

The chain joins TRBV27 to TRBJ1-1; the match to TRBD1 covers 7 bases. Looked up from germline, CDR1 is MNHEY and CDR2 is SMNVEV (reference sequence). This CDR3 contains 16 residues. V lost 3 bases and J lost 1; bases outside the gene matches: 8. CDR3 DNA: TGTGCCAGCAGTTTGGAAGTGGACAGGACGAACACTGAAGCTTTCTTT. Translation gives CASSLEVDRTNTEAFF.

The chain recombines TRBV28 with TRBJ2-3, with D possibly matching TRBD1 (6 bases). This CDR3 spans 19 amino acids. CDR1 MDHEN and CDR2 SYDVKM come from the germline V gene. V lost 0 bases and J lost 2, with 21 bases in between. The CDR3 bases are TGTGCCAGCAGTTTATGGCCAATACAAGGGGGATTTTTCACAGATACGCAGTATTTT. Amino acid sequence: CASSLWPIQGGFFTDTQYF.

The chain is built from TRBV6-5 and TRBJ1-2; D may be TRBD1 (6 bases). CDR1 is MNHEY and CDR2 is SVGAGI in the germline V gene. The CDR3 runs 15 residues. Trimming removed 4 bases from V and 0 bases from J, with 12 bases in between. The CDR3 coding sequence is TGTGCCAGCAGTTCTTTGGGGGCTTCTAACTATGGCTACACCTTC. Its translation is CASSSLGASNYGYTF.

The chain couples TRBV30 to TRBJ2-7; 10 bases line up with TRBD1. This CDR3 is built from 12 residues. The germline gives CDR1 GTSNPN, CDR2 SVGIG (reference sequence). The CDR3 coding sequence is TGTACTATGGGACAGGGGTTCGACGAGCAGTACTTC. Translation: CTMGQGFDEQYF.

The chain carries TRBV21-1 and TRBJ1-2; the D segment call TRBD1 is taken from the table without a DNA check. TRBV21-1 is designated a pseudogene. The CDR3 has 18 amino acids. This CDR3 reads CASRYRPGTGGAEDGYTF. The CDR3 coding sequence is TGTGCCAGCAGATACAGACCCGGGACAGGGGGCGCGGAAGATGGCTACACCTTC.

The J gene is TRBJ1-2, the V gene TRBV19; D remains ambiguous. Trimming removed 0 bases from V and 0 bases from J, with 14 bases in between. In germline, CDR1 is LNHDA, CDR2 SQIVND (reference sequence). The CDR3 is 17 amino acids. CDR3 in DNA: TGTGCCAGTAGTATAGATCGAGGCAGCAACCCTAACTATGGCTACACCTTC. Translating gives CASSIDRGSNPNYGYTF.

The rearrangement links TRBV13 to TRBJ2-3, with TRBD2 matching over 9 bases. Losses at the gene ends were 5 bases for V and 0 bases for J; bases not matched to a gene: 6. The CDR3 has 16 amino acids. Germline assignment: CDR1 PRHDT and CDR2 FYEKMQ (reference sequence). CDR3 sequence: CASSPSGRQSTDTQYF. CDR3 sequence (DNA): TGTGCCAGCAGCCCGAGCGGGAGGCAAAGCACAGATACGCAGTATTTT.

The count of this clone is one. V gene TRBV7-9 combines with J gene TRBJ2-1, with no clear D. This CDR3 is built from 15 residues. Germline V gene lookup returns CDR1 SEHNR and CDR2 FQNEAQ (reference sequence). V lost 1 base and J lost 4, with 11 bases in between. The CDR3 bases are TGTGCCAGCAGCTTAGGAGCTTACCTTTACAATGAGCAGTTCTTC. Translated, it gives CASSLGAYLYNEQFF. Filled out from reference TRBV7-9 and TRBJ2-1, the complete variable domain reads DTGVSQNPRHKITKRGQNVTFRCDPISEHNRLYWYRQTLGQGPEFLTYFQNEAQLEKSRLLSDRFSAERPKGSFSTLEIQRTEQGDSAMYLCASSLGAYLYNEQFFGPGTRLTVL.

The rearrangement joins TRBV9 to TRBJ2-7, with D perhaps TRBD2 (6 bases). Trimming stripped 5 bases from V and 0 bases from J, with 15 bases between. The germline V gene encodes CDR1 SGDLS and CDR2 YYNGEE. The length of the CDR3 is 15 residues. In DNA form, the CDR3 reads TGTGCCAGCAGTGTTAGCGGCCTCCTCTCCTACGAGCAGTACTTC. Its protein is CASSVSGLLSYEQYF.